A single sample gave rise to the 29 T cell receptor beta chains below, sequenced in a study of blood T cell repertoires in COVID-19. Clones were read by immunoSEQ multiplex PCR, and TCRdb kept only the in-frame ones, dropping some. The sample holds about 190,000 clones, roughly 80% seen once. Sequencing was done on a sample of peripheral blood. The receptor source for this set is a woman aged 25 to 39 with acute or convalescent COVID-19.

The CDR3 reads CASSLGSGGSTEAFF. For the CDR3, the DNA is TGCGCCAGCAGCTTGGGGTCAGGGGGTAGCACTGAAGCTTTCTTT. The chain links TRBV5-1 to TRBJ1-1; 7 bases fit TRBD1. CDR1 and CDR2 from the germline V gene are SGHRS and YFSETQ. V was clipped by 0 bases and J by 4 bases; unmatched bases: 6. The CDR3 runs to 15 residues.

The rearrangement uses TRBV27 and TRBJ2-1; D not certain. Germline V gives CDR1 MNHEY, CDR2 SMNVEV (reference sequence). This CDR3 region has 13 residues. Trimming took off 3 bases at V and 3 bases at J, with 6 bases between the two ends. CDR3 in amino acids: CASSFLDYNEQFF. The DNA of the CDR3 is TGTGCCAGCAGTTTTCTAGACTACAATGAGCAGTTCTTC.

V gene TRBV15 combines with J gene TRBJ1-1; no clear D gene. The CDR3 consists of 15 residues. Germline-derived CDR1 and CDR2 are LNHNV and YYDKDF (reference sequence). The germline V and J ends were trimmed by 5 bases and 7 bases, with 20 bases remaining between them. The CDR3, as DNA: TGTGCCACCAGCCAGCCCCAACACGGGAGAGGTGAAGCTTTCTTT. This encodes CATSQPQHGRGEAFF.

The rearrangement joins TRBV7-9 to TRBJ1-5; D call uncertain. The germline CDR1 and CDR2 sequences are SEHNR and FQNEAQ (reference sequence). Trimming pared 5 bases from V and 2 bases from J, leaving 7 bases between. The CDR3 loop spans 13 amino acids. Here the CDR3 reads CASSPTGNQPQHF. Here the CDR3 DNA reads TGTGCCAGCAGCCCTACCGGCAATCAGCCCCAGCATTTT.

The rearrangement links TRBV28 to TRBJ2-7; D remains ambiguous. This CDR3 spans 13 amino acids. Trimming cost V 6 bases and J 1 base, with 10 bases left between them. Per germline, CDR1 MDHEN and CDR2 SYDVKM. The CDR3 coding sequence is TGTGCCAGCAGATACGACTTTTCCTACGAGCAGTACTTC. This encodes CASRYDFSYEQYF.

This chain uses TRBV19 with TRBJ1-2; 8 bases are shared with TRBD1. Per germline, CDR1 LNHDA and CDR2 SQIVND (reference sequence). The CDR3 has 15 residues. V lost 3 bases, J lost 8 bases, and 11 bases stayed unmatched. This CDR3 is CASSMGRTGILGYTF. In DNA form, the CDR3 reads TGTGCCAGTAGTATGGGTCGGACAGGGATTCTCGGCTACACCTTC.

This chain joins TRBV7-2 and TRBJ2-1; D might be TRBD2 (5 bases). V gave up 3 bases and J gave up 4 bases, with 16 bases separating them. This CDR3 has 16 amino acids. Per the germline V gene, CDR1 is SGHTA and CDR2 is FQGNSA. CDR3 in DNA: TGTGCCAGCAGCTTCGATCTGGGAGCTAGGTACAATGAGCAGTTCTTC. Amino acids: CASSFDLGARYNEQFF.

The rearrangement joins TRBV10-3 to TRBJ1-2; tentatively, D is TRBD1 (6 bases). CDR3 length: 12 amino acids. V lost 6 bases to trimming and J lost 4 bases, with 9 bases between them. Germline-derived CDR1 and CDR2 are ENHRY and SYGVKD. CDR3 region: CAIRRTVYGYTF. In DNA form, the CDR3 reads TGTGCCATCAGGAGGACAGTCTATGGCTACACCTTC.

This clone showed up just once. This chain links TRBV29-1 with TRBJ2-1; 15 positions match TRBD2. The germline V gene has CDR1 SQVTM and CDR2 ANQGSEA. The CDR3 has 17 amino acids. Unmatched junction bases numbered 6, after V lost 6 bases and J lost 0 bases. In DNA, the CDR3 is TGCAGCGTCTGGACTAGCGGGGGGGCGAGCTCCTACAATGAGCAGTTCTTC. Its protein product is CSVWTSGGASSYNEQFF.

V gene TRBV5-1 combines with J gene TRBJ2-4, with TRBD2 matching over 9 bases. V was clipped by 1 base and J by 1 base; unmatched bases: 9. The CDR3 covers 18 residues. Germline loops: CDR1 SGHRS, CDR2 YFSETQ. CDR3 sequence (DNA): TGCGCCAGCAGCTTGCAAGCGGGGGGCAACCAGGCCAAAAACATTCAGTACTTC. Translation gives CASSLQAGGNQAKNIQYF.

The chain joins TRBV28 to TRBJ2-5; tentatively, D is TRBD2 (6 bases). The CDR3 consists of 15 residues. Germline loops: CDR1 MDHEN, CDR2 SYDVKM. Between the trimmed V and J ends, which lost 3 bases and 4 bases, there was a span of 15 bases. The CDR3 region is CASSFRREVRETQYF. CDR3 in DNA: TGTGCCAGCAGTTTTCGCAGGGAGGTACGAGAGACCCAGTACTTC. Full variable domain (rest looked up from reference TRBV28 and TRBJ2-5): DVKVTQSSRYLVKRTGEKVFLECVQDMDHENMFWYRQDPGLGLRLIYFSYDVKMKEKGDIPEGYSVSREKKERFSLILESASTNQTSMYLCASSFRREVRETQYFGPGTRLLVL.

This clone was found once. The chain links TRBV10-3 to TRBJ1-2; tentatively, D is TRBD1 (6 bases). The CDR3 consists of 14 residues. Germline CDR1 reads ENHRY; CDR2 reads SYGVKD. V gave up 3 bases and J gave up 4 bases, with 12 bases separating them. This CDR3 is CAISDSDRSYGYTF. The CDR3 coding sequence is TGTGCCATCAGTGACTCTGACAGGTCCTATGGCTACACCTTC.

This clone has more than one count but fewer than ten. J is TRBJ2-3 and V is TRBV7-9; a possible D gene is TRBD1 (5 bases). Germline values: CDR1 SEHNR, CDR2 FQNEAQ (reference sequence). V shed 11 bases and J shed 2 bases, with 29 bases lying between them. The CDR3 contains 18 residues. The CDR3 reads CAAGRIETRTWDTDTQYF. The CDR3 DNA sequence: TGTGCCGCAGGGCGCATAGAGACGAGGACGTGGGACACAGATACGCAGTATTTT.

The DNA of the CDR3 is TGTGCCACCAGTGACGCGAGAAGGGACATCCTCGGGGAGACCCAGTACTTC. This sequence encodes CATSDARRDILGETQYF. The chain joins TRBV24-1 to TRBJ2-5, with a weak D call TRBD1 (6 bases). The ends were cut back, 4 bases at V and 5 bases at J, with 22 bases in the middle. Germline-derived CDR1 and CDR2 are KGHDR and SFDVKD. The CDR3 runs to 17 residues.

The rearrangement uses TRBV12-5 and TRBJ2-3; 9 bases match TRBD2. Germline assignment: CDR1 LGHNT and CDR2 FRNRAP. The CDR3 sequence is 15 residues long. The ends lost 1 base at V and 7 bases at J; junction bases unmatched: 6. The CDR3: CASGLGGTSKNTQYF. CDR3 nucleotide sequence: TGTGCTAGTGGTTTGGGCGGGACTAGCAAAAATACGCAGTATTTT.

The chain uses TRBV7-3 and TRBJ1-1, with D hard to call. With 7 bases removed from V and 4 bases from J, the gap between germline ends came to 13 bases. Germline values: CDR1 SGHTA, CDR2 FQGTGA. The CDR3 sequence is 13 residues long. The CDR3 loop is CASTMDAGTEAFF. The DNA of the CDR3 is TGTGCCAGCACCATGGATGCGGGCACTGAAGCTTTCTTT.

The V and J genes are TRBV12-5 and TRBJ1-1, with D possibly matching TRBD1 (6 bases). Trimming pared 5 bases from V and 4 bases from J, leaving 20 bases between. The CDR3 consists of 16 residues. Germline V gives CDR1 LGHNT, CDR2 FRNRAP. The CDR3, as DNA: TGTGCTAGTGGTGCCGAGCCAGGGGCGAGGTCCACTGAAGCTTTCTTT. Encoded protein: CASGAEPGARSTEAFF.

This chain links TRBV9 with TRBJ1-2; D perhaps matches TRBD1 (5 bases). V was cut by 0 bases and J by 6 bases, with 15 bases left in between. The CDR3 runs to 15 residues. Germline CDR1 is SGDLS and CDR2 is YYNGEE. CDR3 sequence reads: CASSVGQSSRDGYTF. In DNA, the CDR3 is TGTGCCAGCAGCGTAGGTCAGTCCTCCAGGGATGGCTACACCTTC.

This clone has only one observation. In nucleotides, the CDR3 is TGTGCCAGCAGCGAAACAGGGGTACTAGGAAACACCATATATTTT. Protein: CASSETGVLGNTIYF. The chain is built from TRBV7-7 and TRBJ1-3; 7 bases map to TRBD1. CDR3 length: 15 amino acids. The V and J ends lost 5 bases and 4 bases, in that order; junction bases with no gene match: 8. Germline loops: CDR1 SSHAT, CDR2 FNYEAQ (reference sequence).

The chain combines TRBV27 with TRBJ1-2, with D unclear. The V gene's germline CDR1 is MNHEY and CDR2 SMNVEV (reference sequence). The CDR3 is 13 residues long. Trimming stripped 5 bases from V and 8 bases from J, with 15 bases between. The CDR3: CASSPLIPGGYTF. For the CDR3, the DNA is TGTGCCAGCAGTCCCTTGATCCCAGGAGGCTACACCTTC.

The chain is built from TRBV19 and TRBJ1-1; the D gene is possibly TRBD1 (6 bases). Per germline, CDR1 LNHDA and CDR2 SQIVND (reference sequence). The CDR3 is 11 residues long. Trimming removed 3 bases at V and 8 bases at J, with 7 bases between. In nucleotides, the CDR3 is TGTGCCAGTAGTATCGACAGGGAAGCTTTCTTT. Amino acid sequence: CASSIDREAFF.

The DNA of the CDR3 is TGCGCCAGCAGCCTTGGAGGTCTCAACACCATATATTTT. It specifies CASSLGGLNTIYF. The V gene is TRBV4-1, the J gene TRBJ1-3; no clear D. CDR1 and CDR2 from the germline V gene are MGHRA and YSYEKL. CDR3 length: 13 amino acids. Trimming took 4 bases from V and 7 from J, leaving 11 bases between them.

The rearrangement links TRBV7-2 to TRBJ2-7, with 9 bases identical to TRBD2. The germline gives CDR1 SGHTA, CDR2 FQGNSA. J was trimmed by 2 bases and V by 0 bases; bases with no gene match: 5. This CDR3 is built from 16 residues. DNA of the CDR3: TGTGCCAGCAGCTTAGCCGATGCGGGAGGGCCCTACGAGCAGTACTTC. Protein sequence: CASSLADAGGPYEQYF. The whole variable domain, filled in from reference TRBV7-2 and TRBJ2-7, reads GAGVSQSPSNKVTEKGKDVELRCDPISGHTALYWYRQSLGQGLEFLIYFQGNSAPDKSGLPSDRFSAERTGGSVSTLTIQRTQQEDSAVYLCASSLADAGGPYEQYFGPGTRLTVT.

This rearrangement joins TRBV6-5 to TRBJ1-1; 9 nucleotides match TRBD1. The CDR3 length is 14 residues. V lost 8 bases, J lost 4 bases, and 8 bases stayed unmatched. Looked up from germline, CDR1 is MNHEY and CDR2 is SVGAGI. Written as DNA, the CDR3 is TGTGCCAGCGGCAGACAGGGGGAGGCCACTGAAGCTTTCTTT. It translates to CASGRQGEATEAFF.

In this sample, this clone turned up a few times. CDR3 bases: TGCAGCGTTGATCGTGGCGGGGTCTACAATGAGCAGTTCTTC. Its protein is CSVDRGGVYNEQFF. This sequence joins TRBV29-1 and TRBJ2-1; possibly TRBD2 for D (6 bases). The CDR3 is made up of 14 amino acids. Trimming cost V 3 bases and J 3 bases, with 12 bases left between them. The V gene's germline CDR1 is SQVTM and CDR2 ANQGSEA.

This chain links TRBV5-1 with TRBJ1-4; 7 bases match TRBD1. CDR3 size: 15 residues. Germline loops: CDR1 SGHRS, CDR2 YFSETQ. V lost 4 bases, J lost 2 bases, and 5 bases stayed unmatched. This CDR3 is CASSEGAVTNEKLFF. DNA for the CDR3: TGCGCCAGCAGCGAGGGGGCAGTTACTAATGAAAAACTGTTTTTT. The full variable domain, completed using reference TRBV5-1 and TRBJ1-4, is KAGVTQTPRYLIKTRGQQVTLSCSPISGHRSVSWYQQTPGQGLQFLFEYFSETQRNKGNFPGRFSGRQFSNSRSEMNVSTLELGDSALYLCASSEGAVTNEKLFFGSGTQLSVL.

The chain combines TRBV4-3 with TRBJ2-1; D ambiguous. Germline V gives CDR1 LGHNA, CDR2 YSLEER. Trimming removed 0 bases from V and 2 bases from J, with 14 bases in between. This CDR3 contains 17 residues. The CDR3 is CASSQDPPAGTYNEQFF. DNA for the CDR3: TGCGCCAGCAGCCAAGACCCCCCGGCAGGTACCTACAATGAGCAGTTCTTC.

The chain has TRBV7-2 and TRBJ1-2; 8 bases match TRBD1. In germline, CDR1 is SGHTA, CDR2 FQGNSA. The trim removed 5 bases at V and 3 bases at J, leaving 14 bases unmatched. The CDR3 is 17 amino acids. The CDR3 here is CASSPTRTGRFDYGYTF. CDR3 coding DNA: TGTGCCAGCAGCCCAACCCGGACAGGGCGTTTTGACTATGGCTACACCTTC.

V and J are TRBV6-5 and TRBJ2-1; perhaps TRBD2 as D (6 bases). The CDR3 runs to 16 residues. Germline assignment: CDR1 MNHEY and CDR2 SVGAGI. The V gene lost 2 bases and the J gene lost 5 bases, with 16 bases spanning the gap. The CDR3 here is CASSYPRGSGNNEQFF. Written as DNA, the CDR3 is TGTGCCAGCAGTTACCCCCGTGGTAGCGGAAACAATGAGCAGTTCTTC.